A selection of T cell receptor beta chains follows, all from one sample in a study of naive and memory T cell subsets. A single record per CDR3 protein comes from TCRdb applying MiXCR to the 5' RACE reads. The sample lists roughly 60,000 distinct CDR3 sequences, 5.5% to 8.5% seen once, with around 9.7% in the top ten. The receptors come from a male donor in good health. Both conserved end residues are part of each CDR3. D genes are given only for firm matches. Only part of the rows carry a size: once, few, many, or a class if the clone is expanded.

abundance	v_gene	len	j_gene	d_gene	CDR3nt	CDR3aa
few	TRBV6-5	14	TRBJ2-1	TRBD1	TGTGCCAGCAGCCGGACAGGGGAGGTCAATGAGCAGTTCTTC	CASSRTGEVNEQFF
few	TRBV19	14	TRBJ1-5	.	TGTGCCAGTAGTATTTCGGCTAACAATCAGCCCCAGCATTTT	CASSISANNQPQHF
.	TRBV7-2	12	TRBJ2-5	.	TGTGCCAGCAGCTCGAGGGGGGAGACCCAGTACTTC	CASSSRGETQYF
many	TRBV11-2	14	TRBJ2-5	.	TGCGCCAGCAGCTTGGCTGCAGGGGCAGAGACCCAGTACTTC	CASSLAAGAETQYF
many	TRBV5-1	16	TRBJ2-2	TRBD1	TGCGCCAGCAGCTCGGGACAGCCCTCGAACACCGGGGAGCTGTTTTTT	CASSSGQPSNTGELFF
few	TRBV5-1	15	TRBJ2-1	TRBD2	TGCGCCAGCACCGTTCTAGCGGGAGTTAAAAATGAGCAGTTCTTC	CASTVLAGVKNEQFF
many	TRBV19	16	TRBJ2-5	.	TGTGCCAGTAGTATACCCCATGAAAGGAGTCGAGAGACCCAGTACTTC	CASSIPHERSRETQYF
few	TRBV20-1	14	TRBJ2-7	TRBD2	TGCAGTGCCCGTCCGGGCTCCCGGGGGGACGAGCAGTACTTC	CSARPGSRGDEQYF
many	TRBV29-1	13	TRBJ1-6	.	TGCAGCGTTGGCGGATCCTATAATTCACCCCTCCACTTT	CSVGGSYNSPLHF
.	TRBV20-1	11	TRBJ2-5	.	TGCAGTGCCGCCACCCGAGAGACCCAGTACTTC	CSAATRETQYF
.	TRBV3-1	18	TRBJ2-5	TRBD2	TGTGCCAGCAGCCAAGAGGGGAGTCGCGGGAGGGCCGAAGAGACCCAGTACTTC	CASSQEGSRGRAEETQYF
many	TRBV18	17	TRBJ2-2	TRBD2	TGTGCCAGCTCACCACGCGGGACTAGCGGGAGCCCCGGGGAGCTGTTTTTT	CASSPRGTSGSPGELFF
few	TRBV6-5	12	TRBJ1-2	.	TGTGCCAGCAGTTACCCAGGGAGTGGCTACACCTTC	CASSYPGSGYTF
few	TRBV12-3/TRBV12-4	12	TRBJ1-2	.	TGTGCCAGCAGTCAAACAGGTTACGGCTACACCTTC	CASSQTGYGYTF
many	TRBV29-1	15	TRBJ2-2	TRBD2	TGCAGCGCGCTTCGGGAGGGGCGCGGGACCGGGGAGCTGTTTTTT	CSALREGRGTGELFF
many	TRBV5-1	14	TRBJ2-3	.	TGCGCCAGCAGCTTGGCCAGGGGCACAGATACGCAGTATTTT	CASSLARGTDTQYF
many	TRBV5-1	15	TRBJ2-3	.	TGCGCCAGCAGCTTGGGTCTTAGAACCACAGATACGCAGTATTTT	CASSLGLRTTDTQYF
many	TRBV19	14	TRBJ1-1	TRBD1	TGTGCCAGTATCTACGACAGGGAAGGGACTGAAGCTTTCTTT	CASIYDREGTEAFF
.	TRBV6-6	14	TRBJ1-1	TRBD1	TGTGCCAGCAGTAGACGGGACAGTCACGCTGAAGCTTTCTTT	CASSRRDSHAEAFF
.	TRBV19	13	TRBJ2-7	TRBD1	TGTGCCAGTACCACCGGGACAGGGGACGAGCAGTACTTC	CASTTGTGDEQYF
many	TRBV6-5	16	TRBJ1-6	TRBD1	TGTGCCAGCAGTTCCTCCCCGACAGGGAATAATTCACCCCTCCACTTT	CASSSSPTGNNSPLHF
.	TRBV7-9	19	TRBJ2-1	TRBD2	TGTGCCATTCTCAGACTAGCGGGAGCCGAATCAAGCACCTACAATGAGCAGTTCTTC	CAILRLAGAESSTYNEQFF
.	TRBV3-1	17	TRBJ1-1	TRBD1	TGTGCCAGCAGCTCACGACAGGGCCCAATTATGAACACTGAAGCTTTCTTT	CASSSRQGPIMNTEAFF
many	TRBV12-3/TRBV12-4	15	TRBJ2-1	.	TGTGCCAGCAGCTCGCAGGGAGTGGCCTACAATGAGCAGTTCTTC	CASSSQGVAYNEQFF
few	TRBV19	15	TRBJ1-3	.	TGTGCCAGTAGTGTGACCGGGATCTTTGGAAACACCATATATTTT	CASSVTGIFGNTIYF
many	TRBV27	12	TRBJ2-1	.	TGTGCCAGCAGTAATCCTATCAATGAGCAGTTCTTC	CASSNPINEQFF
few	TRBV20-1	16	TRBJ2-3	.	TGCAGTGCTAGAGTGCCTGGCATGGGGACCACAGATACGCAGTATTTT	CSARVPGMGTTDTQYF
few	TRBV6-5	14	TRBJ2-7	.	TGTGCCAGCAGCCTTAAATCGACTTCCTACGAGCAGTACTTC	CASSLKSTSYEQYF
many	TRBV5-1	16	TRBJ2-1	TRBD2	TGCGCCAGCAGCGCTATACTAGCGGGGGGCCGGGATGAGCAGTTCTTC	CASSAILAGGRDEQFF
.	TRBV10-1	16	TRBJ2-1	TRBD2	TGCGCCAGCAGTGAGATTGCGGGGGGGAAAAACAATGAGCAGTTCTTC	CASSEIAGGKNNEQFF
many	TRBV30	13	TRBJ2-1	.	TGTGCCTGGAGAACAGGGGAGGAAAATGAGCAGTTCTTC	CAWRTGEENEQFF
few	TRBV5-1	15	TRBJ2-5	TRBD1	TGCGCCAGCAGCGACTCCTCACAGGGGTCGAGGACCCAGTACTTC	CASSDSSQGSRTQYF
many	TRBV5-6	13	TRBJ1-2	TRBD1	TGTGCCAGCAGCTTGGACAGGGGGCATGGCTACACCTTC	CASSLDRGHGYTF
few	TRBV20-1	15	TRBJ1-5	TRBD1	TGCAGTGCTAGAGGTCGGGACAGGGTAAATCAGCCCCAGCATTTT	CSARGRDRVNQPQHF
many	TRBV5-5	14	TRBJ1-5	.	TGTGCCAGCAGCTCCACTGGGGGGGGACAGCCCCAGCATTTT	CASSSTGGGQPQHF
many	TRBV29-1	12	TRBJ2-3	.	TGCAGCGTTGAACCGTACACAGATACGCAGTATTTT	CSVEPYTDTQYF
few	TRBV5-1	13	TRBJ1-1	.	TGCGCCAGCAGCTTGGGGGATACCACTGAAGCTTTCTTT	CASSLGDTTEAFF
.	TRBV18	14	TRBJ2-5	.	TGTGCCAGCTCACCACTGACCCCAGAGGAGACCCAGTACTTC	CASSPLTPEETQYF
.	TRBV29-1	11	TRBJ2-1	TRBD1	TGCAGCGTTACAGGGGTGGGTGAGCAGTTCTTC	CSVTGVGEQFF
many	TRBV19	13	TRBJ1-1	.	TGTGCCAGTACCCGCGGGGACCGGACTGAAGCTTTCTTT	CASTRGDRTEAFF
few	TRBV20-1	17	TRBJ2-5	TRBD1	TGCAGTGCCGAAGGACAGGGGAAGGATGGGTACCAAGAGACCCAGTACTTC	CSAEGQGKDGYQETQYF